The source of this T cell receptor beta chain is a study of shared clonotypes between healthy human individuals. On sorted subsets, replicate PCRs used roughly 190 ng DNA, or 27,000 or so T cell genomes. Data came from immunoSEQ multiplex PCR; TCRdb stores just in-frame clones and leaves some out. In the table there are 1,500,000 or so clones, around 97% of which are singletons. A CD45RA-negative memory subset and a CD45RA+ naive subset were separated from the CD4+ cells. The specimen was naive CD4+ T cells sorted from blood. As for subset: CD45RA+ positively selected. The receptor was derived from a man aged 30-40 years in good health.

Here the CDR3 reads CASSLRTAAVLTF. The CDR3 nucleotides read TGTGCCAGCAGCTTGAGGACAGCCGCCGTCCTGACTTTC. The chain couples TRBV5-4 to TRBJ2-6, with a possible D match to TRBD1 (6 bases). Per the germline V gene, CDR1 is SGHNT and CDR2 is YYREEE (reference sequence). V lost 1 base, J lost 12 bases, and 11 bases lay in between. CDR3 length: 13 residues.